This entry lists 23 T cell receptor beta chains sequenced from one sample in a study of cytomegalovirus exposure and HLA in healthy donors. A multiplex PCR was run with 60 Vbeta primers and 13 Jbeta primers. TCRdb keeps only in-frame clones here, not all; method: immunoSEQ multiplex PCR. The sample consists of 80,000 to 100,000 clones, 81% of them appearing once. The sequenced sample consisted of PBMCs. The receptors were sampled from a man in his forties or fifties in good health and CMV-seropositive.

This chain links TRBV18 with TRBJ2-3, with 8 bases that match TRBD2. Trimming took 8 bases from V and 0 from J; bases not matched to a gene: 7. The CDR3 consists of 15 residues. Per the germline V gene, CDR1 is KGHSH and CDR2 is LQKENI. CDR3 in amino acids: CASTGGGISTDTQYF. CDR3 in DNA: TGTGCCAGCACAGGCGGGGGGATCAGCACAGATACGCAGTATTTT.

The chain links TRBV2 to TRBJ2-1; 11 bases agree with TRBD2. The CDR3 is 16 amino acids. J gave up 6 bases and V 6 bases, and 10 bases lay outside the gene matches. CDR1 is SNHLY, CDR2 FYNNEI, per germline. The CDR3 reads CASRTSGIYGVNEQFF. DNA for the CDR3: TGTGCCAGCAGGACTAGCGGGATATATGGGGTCAATGAGCAGTTCTTC.

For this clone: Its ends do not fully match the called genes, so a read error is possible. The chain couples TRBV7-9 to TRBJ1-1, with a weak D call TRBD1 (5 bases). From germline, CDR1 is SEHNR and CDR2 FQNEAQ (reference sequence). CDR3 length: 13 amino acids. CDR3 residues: CSSSLAVGGEAFF. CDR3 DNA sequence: TGTTCCAGCAGCTTAGCGGTCGGGGGTGAAGCTTTCTTT.

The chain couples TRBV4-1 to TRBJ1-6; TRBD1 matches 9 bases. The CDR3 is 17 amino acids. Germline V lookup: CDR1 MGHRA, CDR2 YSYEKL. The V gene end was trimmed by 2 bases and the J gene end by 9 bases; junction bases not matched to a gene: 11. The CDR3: CASSQKSETGGASPLHF. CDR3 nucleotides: TGCGCCAGCAGCCAAAAATCCGAAACAGGGGGCGCTTCACCCCTCCACTTT.

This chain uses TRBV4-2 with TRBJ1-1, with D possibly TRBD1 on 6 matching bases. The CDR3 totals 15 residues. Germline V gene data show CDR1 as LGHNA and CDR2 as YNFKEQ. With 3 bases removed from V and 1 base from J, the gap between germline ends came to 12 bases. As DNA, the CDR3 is TGTGCCAGCAGCCAGGGTCGGGGGGCGAACACTGAAGCTTTCTTT. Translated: CASSQGRGANTEAFF.

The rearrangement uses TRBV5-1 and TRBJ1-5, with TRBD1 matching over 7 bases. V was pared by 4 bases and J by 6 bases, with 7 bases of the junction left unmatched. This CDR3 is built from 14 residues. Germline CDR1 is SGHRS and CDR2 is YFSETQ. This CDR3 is CASSEGALGQPQHF. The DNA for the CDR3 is TGCGCCAGCAGCGAGGGGGCGCTGGGTCAGCCCCAGCATTTT.

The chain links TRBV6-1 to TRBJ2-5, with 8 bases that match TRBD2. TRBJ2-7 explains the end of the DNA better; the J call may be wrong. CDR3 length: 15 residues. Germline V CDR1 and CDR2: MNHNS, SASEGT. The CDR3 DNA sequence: TGTGCCAGCAGCAATTCGGGAGGGGAATTATACGAGCAGTACTTC. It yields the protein CASSNSGGELYEQYF.

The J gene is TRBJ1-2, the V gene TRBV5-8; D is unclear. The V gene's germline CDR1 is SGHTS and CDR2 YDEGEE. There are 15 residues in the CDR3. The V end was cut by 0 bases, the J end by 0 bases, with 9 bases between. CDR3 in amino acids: CASSLDGNANYGYTF. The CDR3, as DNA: TGTGCCAGCAGCTTGGACGGGAATGCTAACTATGGCTACACCTTC.

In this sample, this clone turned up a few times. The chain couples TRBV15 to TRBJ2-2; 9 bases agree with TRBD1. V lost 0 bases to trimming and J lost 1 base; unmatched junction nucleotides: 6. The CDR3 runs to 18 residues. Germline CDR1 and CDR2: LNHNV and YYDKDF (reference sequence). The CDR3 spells CATSREGQGTWNTGELFF. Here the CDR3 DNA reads TGTGCCACCAGCAGAGAGGGACAGGGAACGTGGAACACCGGGGAGCTGTTTTTT.

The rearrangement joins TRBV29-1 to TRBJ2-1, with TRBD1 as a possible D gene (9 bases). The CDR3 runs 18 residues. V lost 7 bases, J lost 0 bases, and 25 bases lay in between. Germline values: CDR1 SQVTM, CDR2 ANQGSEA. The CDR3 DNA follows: TGCAGCGGGAAGACAGGGGGAACCCGGGGGGGCTCCTACAATGAGCAGTTCTTC. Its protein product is CSGKTGGTRGGSYNEQFF.

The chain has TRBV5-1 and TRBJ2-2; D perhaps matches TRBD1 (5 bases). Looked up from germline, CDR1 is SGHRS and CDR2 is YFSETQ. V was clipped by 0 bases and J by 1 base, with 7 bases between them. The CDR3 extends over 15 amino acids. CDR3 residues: CASSLARGNTGELFF. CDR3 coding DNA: TGCGCCAGCAGCTTGGCAAGGGGGAACACCGGGGAGCTGTTTTTT. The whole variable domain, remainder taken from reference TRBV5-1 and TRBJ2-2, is KAGVTQTPRYLIKTRGQQVTLSCSPISGHRSVSWYQQTPGQGLQFLFEYFSETQRNKGNFPGRFSGRQFSNSRSEMNVSTLELGDSALYLCASSLARGNTGELFFGEGSRLTVL.

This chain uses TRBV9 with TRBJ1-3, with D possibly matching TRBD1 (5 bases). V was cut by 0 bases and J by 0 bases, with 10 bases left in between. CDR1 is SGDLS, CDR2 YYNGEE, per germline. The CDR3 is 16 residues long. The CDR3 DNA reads TGTGCCAGCAGCGTAGGGGGCAGGAGCTCTGGAAACACCATATATTTT. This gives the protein CASSVGGRSSGNTIYF.

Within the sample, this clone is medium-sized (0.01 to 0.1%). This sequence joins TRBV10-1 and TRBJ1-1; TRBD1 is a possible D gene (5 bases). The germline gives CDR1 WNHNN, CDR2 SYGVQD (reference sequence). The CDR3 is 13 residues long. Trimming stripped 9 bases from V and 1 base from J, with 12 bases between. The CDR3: CASSARENTEAFF. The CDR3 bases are TGCGCCAGTTCGGCCAGGGAGAACACTGAAGCTTTCTTT.

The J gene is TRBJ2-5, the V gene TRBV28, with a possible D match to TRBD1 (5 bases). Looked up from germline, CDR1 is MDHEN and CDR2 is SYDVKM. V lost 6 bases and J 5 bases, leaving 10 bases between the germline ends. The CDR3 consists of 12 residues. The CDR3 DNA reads TGTGCCAGCAGCACTGGGGCTGAGACCCAGTACTTC. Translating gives CASSTGAETQYF. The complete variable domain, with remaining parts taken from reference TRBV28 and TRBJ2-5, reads DVKVTQSSRYLVKRTGEKVFLECVQDMDHENMFWYRQDPGLGLRLIYFSYDVKMKEKGDIPEGYSVSREKKERFSLILESASTNQTSMYLCASSTGAETQYFGPGTRLLVL.

The CDR3 region is CASSPYTTSGRADTQYF. CDR3 coding DNA: TGTGCCAGCAGTCCTTACACCACTAGCGGGAGGGCAGATACGCAGTATTTT. The V gene is TRBV4-2, the J gene TRBJ2-3; 13 positions agree with TRBD2. Germline assignment: CDR1 LGHNA and CDR2 YNFKEQ. The CDR3 has 17 amino acids. V lost 6 bases, J lost 4 bases, and 10 bases stayed unmatched.

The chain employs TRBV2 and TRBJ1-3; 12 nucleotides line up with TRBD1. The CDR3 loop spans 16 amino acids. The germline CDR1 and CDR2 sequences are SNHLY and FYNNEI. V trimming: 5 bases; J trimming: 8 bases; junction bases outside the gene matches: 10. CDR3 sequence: CASSSGTGGSWHTIYF. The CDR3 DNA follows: TGTGCCAGCAGTTCCGGGACAGGGGGCTCTTGGCACACCATATATTTT.

CDR3 nucleotide sequence: TGTGCCTGGAGTGCCCCGGGGGGCATCCAGCATTTT. Amino acids: CAWSAPGGIQHF. The rearrangement uses TRBV30 and TRBJ1-5, with a possible D match to TRBD1 (6 bases). CDR3 length equals 12 residues. The ends were cut back, 1 base at V and 12 bases at J, with 13 bases in the middle. Looked up from germline, CDR1 is GTSNPN and CDR2 is SVGIG (reference sequence).

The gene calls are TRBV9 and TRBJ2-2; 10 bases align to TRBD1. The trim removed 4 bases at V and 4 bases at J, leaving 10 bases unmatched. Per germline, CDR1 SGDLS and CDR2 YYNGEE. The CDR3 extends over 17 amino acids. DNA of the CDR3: TGTGCCAGCAGCCCCCGGGACAGGGGTTTATTCACCGGGGAGCTGTTTTTT. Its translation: CASSPRDRGLFTGELFF.

The CDR3 bases are TGTGCCTGGAGCCCATCCCTCTACTACAGGTCCCGCAACTATGGCTACACCTTC. As protein: CAWSPSLYYRSRNYGYTF. This chain joins TRBV30 and TRBJ1-2; D might be TRBD1 (5 bases). Germline V gives CDR1 GTSNPN, CDR2 SVGIG (reference sequence). This CDR3 is 18 amino acids long. Trimming took 3 bases from V and 2 from J, leaving 25 bases between them.

The CDR3 spells CASSLDNDREAFF. CDR3 DNA: TGCGCCAGCAGCTTGGACAATGACAGGGAAGCTTTCTTT. The V gene is TRBV5-1, the J gene TRBJ1-1; perhaps TRBD1 as D (6 bases). V was shortened by 0 bases and J by 8 bases, with 11 bases between the two germline ends. CDR3 size: 13 residues. Germline-derived CDR1 and CDR2 are SGHRS and YFSETQ. The whole variable domain, filled in from reference TRBV5-1 and TRBJ1-1, reads KAGVTQTPRYLIKTRGQQVTLSCSPISGHRSVSWYQQTPGQGLQFLFEYFSETQRNKGNFPGRFSGRQFSNSRSEMNVSTLELGDSALYLCASSLDNDREAFFGQGTRLTVV.

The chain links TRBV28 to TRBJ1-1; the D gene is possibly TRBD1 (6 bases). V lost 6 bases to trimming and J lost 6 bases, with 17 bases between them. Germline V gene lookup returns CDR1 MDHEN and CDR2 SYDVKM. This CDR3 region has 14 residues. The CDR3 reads CASSEQGAVAEAFF. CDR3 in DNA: TGTGCCAGCAGCGAACAGGGCGCCGTCGCTGAAGCTTTCTTT.

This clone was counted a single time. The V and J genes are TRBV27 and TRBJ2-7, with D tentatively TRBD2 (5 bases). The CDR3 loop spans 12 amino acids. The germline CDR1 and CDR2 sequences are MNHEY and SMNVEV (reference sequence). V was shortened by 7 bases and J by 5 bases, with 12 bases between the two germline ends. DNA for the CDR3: TGTGCCAGCAACGGCCGGGGTAACGAGCAGTACTTC. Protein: CASNGRGNEQYF.

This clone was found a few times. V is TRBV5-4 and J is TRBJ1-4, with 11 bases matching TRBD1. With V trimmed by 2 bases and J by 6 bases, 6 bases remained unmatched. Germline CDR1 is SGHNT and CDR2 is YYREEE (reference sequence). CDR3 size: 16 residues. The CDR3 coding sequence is TGTGCCAGCAGCTTACGGACAGGGGGCGCGGATGAAAAACTGTTTTTT. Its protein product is CASSLRTGGADEKLFF.